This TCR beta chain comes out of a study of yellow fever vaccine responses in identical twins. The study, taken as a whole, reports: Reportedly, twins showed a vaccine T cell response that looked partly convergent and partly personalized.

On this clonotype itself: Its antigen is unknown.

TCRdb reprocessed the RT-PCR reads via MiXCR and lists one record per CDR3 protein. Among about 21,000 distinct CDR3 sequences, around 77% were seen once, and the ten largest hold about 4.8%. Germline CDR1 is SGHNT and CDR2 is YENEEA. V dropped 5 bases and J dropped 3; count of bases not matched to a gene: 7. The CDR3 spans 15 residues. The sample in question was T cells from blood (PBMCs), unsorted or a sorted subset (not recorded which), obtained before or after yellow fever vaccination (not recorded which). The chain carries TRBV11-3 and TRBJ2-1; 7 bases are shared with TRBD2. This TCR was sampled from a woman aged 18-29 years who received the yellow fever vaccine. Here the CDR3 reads CASSQRAGLYNEQFF. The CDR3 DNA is TGTGCCAGCAGCCAGCGAGCGGGGCTCTACAATGAGCAGTTCTTC.